One sample yielded the 23 T cell receptor beta chains listed below, sequenced in a study of blood T cell repertoires in COVID-19. The table came from immunoSEQ multiplex PCR; TCRdb's copy has only in-frame clones and leaves some out. The table lists hundreds of thousands of clones, approximately 86% of them singletons. The sample comprised PBMCs or T cells enriched from blood (not recorded which). Source of these receptors: a woman in her fifties or sixties who had recovered from COVID-19.

The chain uses TRBV5-1 and TRBJ2-3; 9 bases are a match to TRBD1. Germline V lookup: CDR1 SGHRS, CDR2 YFSETQ. Germline trimming cut 4 bases from V and 4 bases from J; bases unmatched to any gene: 7. This CDR3 spans 15 amino acids. CDR3 residues: CASSMGQGGPDTQYF. Written as DNA, the CDR3 is TGCGCCAGCAGCATGGGACAGGGTGGCCCAGATACGCAGTATTTT.

This sequence joins TRBV4-1 and TRBJ2-4; TRBD2 aligns across 8 bases. The CDR3 is 16 residues long. V was pared by 4 bases and J by 4 bases, with 9 bases of the junction left unmatched. From germline, CDR1 is MGHRA and CDR2 YSYEKL. CDR3 in DNA: TGCGCCAGCAGCCTCGTAGCGGGGTCCGGGAAAAACATTCAGTACTTC. This encodes CASSLVAGSGKNIQYF.

This sequence joins TRBV2 and TRBJ2-2; TRBD2 is a possible D gene (6 bases). The CDR3 runs 18 residues. The germline gives CDR1 SNHLY, CDR2 FYNNEI. The ends were cut back, 10 bases at V and 6 bases at J, with 30 bases in the middle. The CDR3 is CATSRDSTSGLGSGELFF. In DNA form, the CDR3 reads TGTGCCACCTCTAGGGACTCTACTTCTGGGTTAGGGTCCGGGGAGCTGTTTTTT.

This chain connects TRBV10-3 to TRBJ2-3; 7 nucleotides align to TRBD2. V lost 9 bases to trimming and J lost 4 bases; unmatched junction nucleotides: 16. Germline V gene sequence: CDR1 ENHRY, CDR2 SYGVKD. The CDR3 sequence is 16 residues long. The CDR3 loop is CAIGGTTSISADTQYF. The CDR3 DNA follows: TGTGCCATTGGGGGGACGACTAGCATTTCGGCAGATACGCAGTATTTT.

The chain couples TRBV12-3 or TRBV12-4 to TRBJ2-1, with D uncertain. CDR3 length: 13 amino acids. V gave up 6 bases and J gave up 5 bases, with 11 bases separating them. The CDR3 spells CASRPSVDNEQFF. CDR3 in DNA: TGTGCCAGCAGGCCGAGCGTAGACAATGAGCAGTTCTTC.

This chain links TRBV28 with TRBJ2-3; 7 bases are a match to TRBD2. Per germline, CDR1 MDHEN and CDR2 SYDVKM. There are 15 residues in the CDR3. V was clipped by 8 bases and J by 1 base; unmatched bases: 9. As DNA, the CDR3 is TGTGCCAGCTTTCTAAAGCGGGAAGGCACAGATACGCAGTATTTT. Its protein product is CASFLKREGTDTQYF. Complete variable domain (other parts from reference TRBV28 and TRBJ2-3): DVKVTQSSRYLVKRTGEKVFLECVQDMDHENMFWYRQDPGLGLRLIYFSYDVKMKEKGDIPEGYSVSREKKERFSLILESASTNQTSMYLCASFLKREGTDTQYFGPGTRLTVL.

The chain combines TRBV9 with TRBJ2-5; D may be TRBD2 (5 bases). The CDR3 sequence is 14 residues long. The germline V gene has CDR1 SGDLS and CDR2 YYNGEE. Trimming took off 4 bases at V and 2 bases at J, with 12 bases between the two ends. The CDR3 DNA reads TGTGCCAGCAGCCCCAGTGCGGGTCAAGAGACCCAGTACTTC. It specifies CASSPSAGQETQYF.

The chain employs TRBV7-9 and TRBJ1-1, with D unclear. This CDR3 contains 14 residues. Trimming cost V 2 bases and J 0 bases, with 7 bases left between them. The germline CDR1 and CDR2 sequences are SEHNR and FQNEAQ (reference sequence). The CDR3 region is CASSLNLLNTEAFF. CDR3 DNA: TGTGCCAGCAGCTTAAATCTTCTGAACACTGAAGCTTTCTTT.

The V gene is TRBV12-3 or TRBV12-4, the J gene TRBJ2-3, with D maybe TRBD2 (6 bases). There are 13 residues in the CDR3. V dropped 9 bases and J dropped 4 bases, with 14 bases sitting between them. CDR3 in DNA: TGTGCCAGTAGCGGCGGCGCCCCAGATACGCAGTATTTT. Translating gives CASSGGAPDTQYF.

The rearrangement uses TRBV10-1 and TRBJ2-3; TRBD1 matches 10 bases. Germline CDR1 reads WNHNN; CDR2 reads SYGVQD (reference sequence). V gave up 0 bases and J gave up 3 bases; unmatched junction bases: 3. The length of the CDR3 is 16 residues. CDR3 protein: CASSESTGQGTDTQYF. CDR3 sequence (DNA): TGCGCCAGCAGTGAGTCGACGGGACAGGGGACAGATACGCAGTATTTT.

V gene TRBV21-1 combines with J gene TRBJ2-1; TRBD1 is the table's D call, not checked against the DNA. TRBV21-1 is noted as a pseudogene. CDR3 length equals 18 residues. In DNA, the CDR3 is TGTGCCAGCCACAGGGGTCACCAACTACCGAGCTCCTACAATGAGCAGTTCTTC. Its protein product is CASHRGHQLPSSYNEQFF.

This clone was seen only a few times. The chain is built from TRBV7-2 and TRBJ2-2; 10 positions agree with TRBD1. In germline, CDR1 is SGHTA, CDR2 FQGNSA. This CDR3 spans 15 amino acids. The ends lost 5 bases at V and 7 bases at J; junction bases unmatched: 7. CDR3 in amino acids: CASSPDRGRDGELFF. CDR3 DNA: TGTGCCAGCAGCCCTGACAGGGGGCGGGACGGGGAGCTGTTTTTT.

The CDR3 spells CASSLLGRDYNSPLHF. The CDR3 DNA sequence: TGTGCCAGCTCACTCTTAGGTCGGGACTATAATTCACCCCTCCACTTT. This chain connects TRBV18 to TRBJ1-6; no clear D. The ends were cut back, 4 bases at V and 3 bases at J, with 13 bases in the middle. The CDR3 is made up of 16 amino acids. Germline V gives CDR1 KGHSH, CDR2 LQKENI.

V gene TRBV5-1 combines with J gene TRBJ1-1; 8 bases align to TRBD1. The CDR3 totals 19 residues. V shed 4 bases and J 5 bases; nucleotides not matched to a gene: 22. In germline, CDR1 is SGHRS, CDR2 YFSETQ. CDR3 coding DNA: TGCGCCAGCAGCCTGAGGGGGGCCGTAACAGGGGGATTTGGAACTGAAGCTTTCTTT. This codes for CASSLRGAVTGGFGTEAFF.

The chain uses TRBV24-1 and TRBJ1-5, with D possibly being TRBD1 (5 bases). Deletions cut 3 bases from V and 11 bases from J, with 7 bases between. This CDR3 contains 11 residues. In germline, CDR1 is KGHDR, CDR2 SFDVKD. CDR3 nucleotide sequence: TGTGCCACCAGTGATCGGGGGACCCAGCATTTT. The encoded protein is CATSDRGTQHF.

The chain joins TRBV4-3 to TRBJ2-7; TRBD2 matches at 13 bases. The trim removed 0 bases at V and 3 bases at J, leaving 14 bases unmatched. Per the germline V gene, CDR1 is LGHNA and CDR2 is YSLEER. The CDR3 is 20 residues long. The CDR3 region is CASSQDLSLAGGQGIYEQYF. In DNA form, the CDR3 reads TGCGCCAGCAGCCAAGATCTTTCACTAGCGGGAGGGCAGGGCATCTACGAGCAGTACTTC.

The chain uses TRBV29-1 and TRBJ2-2; 16 bases agree with TRBD2. The ends lost 3 bases at V and 7 bases at J; junction bases unmatched: 5. Germline V gives CDR1 SQVTM, CDR2 ANQGSEA. The CDR3 runs 16 residues. For the CDR3, the DNA is TGCAGCGTTGAGGGACTAGCGGGAGGGCCTAGCGGGGAGCTGTTTTTT. Its translation is CSVEGLAGGPSGELFF.

The chain couples TRBV10-3 to TRBJ1-5; D is possibly TRBD1 (6 bases). The CDR3 length is 14 residues. The germline gives CDR1 ENHRY, CDR2 SYGVKD. V gave up 4 bases and J gave up 4 bases, with 11 bases separating them. The CDR3 sequence: CAISGLQGNQPQHF. The CDR3 nucleotides read TGTGCCATCAGTGGACTACAGGGAAATCAGCCCCAGCATTTT.

V and J are TRBV7-2 and TRBJ2-3; no firm D call. V shed 5 bases and J shed 1 base, with 7 bases lying between them. The CDR3 is 13 amino acids. Germline assignment: CDR1 SGHTA and CDR2 FQGNSA. The CDR3 region is CASSPHRTDTQYF. The CDR3 DNA follows: TGTGCCAGCAGCCCCCATCGCACAGATACGCAGTATTTT.

The chain joins TRBV18 to TRBJ2-5, with TRBD2 matching 12 bases. This CDR3 has 16 residues. Germline CDR1 KGHSH, CDR2 LQKENI. J lost 2 bases, V lost 0 bases, and 1 base had no gene match. The CDR3 protein is CASSPPLAGGQETQYF. The CDR3 nucleotides read TGTGCCAGCTCACCACCACTAGCGGGAGGACAAGAGACCCAGTACTTC. Based on the CDR3 plus reference TRBV18 and TRBJ2-5, the full variable domain is NAGVMQNPRHLVRRRGQEARLRCSPMKGHSHVYWYRQLPEEGLKFMVYLQKENIIDESGMPKERFSAEFPKEGPSILRIQQVVRGDSAAYFCASSPPLAGGQETQYFGPGTRLLVL.

This chain connects TRBV15 to TRBJ1-4; TRBD1 agrees at 8 bases. Trimming cost V 0 bases and J 8 bases; bases outside gene matches: 2. The germline gives CDR1 LNHNV, CDR2 YYDKDF (reference sequence). CDR3 size: 14 residues. CDR3 in amino acids: CATSRDPGGEKLFF. The CDR3 nucleotides read TGTGCCACCAGCAGAGATCCAGGGGGCGAAAAACTGTTTTTT.

This clone was picked up one time. The rearrangement uses TRBV7-9 and TRBJ2-7; 8 nucleotides match TRBD2. Germline lookup yields CDR1 SEHNR and CDR2 FQNEAQ (reference sequence). The length of the CDR3 is 15 residues. Trimming took 5 bases from V and 7 from J; bases not matched to a gene: 13. For the CDR3, the DNA is TGTGCCAGCAGCCCCATCCCGGGACTAGTGGCGGAGCAGTACTTC. Residues: CASSPIPGLVAEQYF.

The rearrangement joins TRBV27 to TRBJ1-6, with a weak D call TRBD1 (5 bases). V lost 6 bases and J 8 bases, leaving 20 bases between the germline ends. This CDR3 contains 16 residues. CDR1 is MNHEY and CDR2 is SMNVEV in the germline V gene (reference sequence). The CDR3 nucleotides are TGTGCCAGCAGCGTCTCTTGGGGCAGGGTGGATTCACCCCTCCACTTT. Residues: CASSVSWGRVDSPLHF.